This T cell receptor beta chain was observed in a study of blood T cell repertoires in COVID-19. At the level of the study: The analysed material was cDNA or gDNA that came from T cells, B-cell-depleted T cells, or PBMCs.

The assay was immunoSEQ multiplex PCR, and TCRdb's table has in-frame clones only and misses some. The data show hundreds of thousands of clones, with roughly 84% seen just once and 15% to 20% held by the top ten. Germline V lookup: CDR1 SGHDN, CDR2 FVKESK. V lost 4 bases, J lost 4 bases, and 11 bases stayed unmatched. This CDR3 region has 16 residues. This receptor was taken from a woman over 75 with active or convalescent COVID-19. V is TRBV14 and J is TRBJ2-3, with TRBD1 matching over 7 bases. The source material was peripheral blood. Here the CDR3 reads CASSPNPGQDPDTQYF. The CDR3 DNA is TGTGCCAGCAGCCCCAACCCTGGACAGGATCCAGATACGCAGTATTTT.